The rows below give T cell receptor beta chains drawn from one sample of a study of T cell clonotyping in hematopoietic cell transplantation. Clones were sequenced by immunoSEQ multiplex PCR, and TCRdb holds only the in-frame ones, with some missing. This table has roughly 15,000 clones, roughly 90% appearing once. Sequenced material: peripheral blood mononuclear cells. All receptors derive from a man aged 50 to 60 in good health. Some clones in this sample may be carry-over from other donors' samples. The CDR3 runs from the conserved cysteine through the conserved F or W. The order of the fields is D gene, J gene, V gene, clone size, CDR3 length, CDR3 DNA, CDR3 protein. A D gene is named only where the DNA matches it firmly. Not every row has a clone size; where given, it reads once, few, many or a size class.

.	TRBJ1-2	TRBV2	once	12	TGTGCCAGCAGTACAGGGATAGCTGGCTACACCTTC	CASSTGIAGYTF
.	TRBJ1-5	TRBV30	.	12	TGTGCCTGGAGCCGGACAGCTCAGCCCCAGCATTTT	CAWSRTAQPQHF
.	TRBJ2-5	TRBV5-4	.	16	TGTGCCAGCAGCCTAGACGACAGGGCCGGAGGGAAGACCCAGTACTTC	CASSLDDRAGGKTQYF
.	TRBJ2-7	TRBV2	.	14	TGTGCCAGCAGGAGGACAGTTGTTTCCTACGAGCAGTACTTC	CASRRTVVSYEQYF
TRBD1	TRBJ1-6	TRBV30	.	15	TGTGCCTGGTCGAGGCGGGACAGACAGAATTCACCCCTCCACTTT	CAWSRRDRQNSPLHF
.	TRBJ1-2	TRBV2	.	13	TGTGCCAACAGGAGAGGGGCTAACTATGGCTACACCTTC	CANRRGANYGYTF
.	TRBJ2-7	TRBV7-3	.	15	TGTGCCAGCAGCTTGTGGCGGCGAGACTCCTACGAGCAGTACTTC	CASSLWRRDSYEQYF
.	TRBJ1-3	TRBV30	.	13	TGTGCCTGGAGTTCCGGGACTGGAAACACCATATATTTT	CAWSSGTGNTIYF
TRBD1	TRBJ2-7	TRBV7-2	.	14	TGTGCCAGCAGCTTCGGACAGGGAGGATACGAGCAGTACTTC	CASSFGQGGYEQYF
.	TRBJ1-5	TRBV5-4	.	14	TGTGCCAGCAGCTTGTGGGGGGCTGGACAGCCCCAGCATTTT	CASSLWGAGQPQHF
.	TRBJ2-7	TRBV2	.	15	TGTGCCAGCAGCCACGGAGGCGCGGATGTAAGTAGGCAGTACTTC	CASSHGGADVSRQYF
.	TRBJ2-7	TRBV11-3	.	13	TGTGCCAGCGGTTGGGGGATCCAGGACGAGCAGTACTTC	CASGWGIQDEQYF
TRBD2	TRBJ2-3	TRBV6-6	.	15	TGTGCCTCCAGCCGAGCGGGGGGGTTGTTAGATACGCAGTATTTT	CASSRAGGLLDTQYF
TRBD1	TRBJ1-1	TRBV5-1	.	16	TGCGCCAGCAGCTCTGACAGGGGCAACGTGAACACTGAAGCTTTCTTT	CASSSDRGNVNTEAFF
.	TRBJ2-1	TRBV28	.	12	TGTGCCAGCAGTTTCCCAATCAATGAGCAGTTCTTC	CASSFPINEQFF
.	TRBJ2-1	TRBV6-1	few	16	TGTGCCAGCAGTGGAGGGGGTCAGAGCTCCTACAATGAGCAGTTCTTC	CASSGGGQSSYNEQFF
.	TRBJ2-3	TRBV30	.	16	TGTGCCTGGAGTGGGGCAGGGAGGTCGCGTGTAGATACGCAGTATTTT	CAWSGAGRSRVDTQYF
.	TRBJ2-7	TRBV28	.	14	TGTGCCAGCAGTTTGGGGGGTGGGCCTTACGAGCAGTACTTC	CASSLGGGPYEQYF
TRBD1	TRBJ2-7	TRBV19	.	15	TGTGCCAGTAGTGCCACCGGGACAGGGTTTGTCGGGCAGTACTTC	CASSATGTGFVGQYF
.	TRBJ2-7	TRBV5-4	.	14	TGTGCCAGCAAGCAAGGGACGGGCCCCTACGAGCAGTACTTC	CASKQGTGPYEQYF
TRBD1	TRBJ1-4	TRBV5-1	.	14	TGCGCCAGCAGCTCCGGGACAGGGTCTGATAAGGTGTTTTTT	CASSSGTGSDKVFF
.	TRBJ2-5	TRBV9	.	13	TGTGCCAGCAGCGTAGCGCCACAAGAGACCCAGTACTTC	CASSVAPQETQYF
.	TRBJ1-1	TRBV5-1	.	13	TGCGCCAGCAGCTACGGGGCCGACACTGAAGCTTTCTTT	CASSYGADTEAFF
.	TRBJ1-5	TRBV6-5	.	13	TGTGCCAGCAGTTACAATAGCAATCAGCCCCAGCATTTT	CASSYNSNQPQHF
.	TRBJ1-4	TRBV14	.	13	TGTGCCAGCAGCCTAGTCCCGGATGAAAAACTGTTTTTT	CASSLVPDEKLFF
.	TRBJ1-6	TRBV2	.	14	TGTGCCAGCAGGCTCGTTCGGGGTAATTCACCCCTCCACTTT	CASRLVRGNSPLHF
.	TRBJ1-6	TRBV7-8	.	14	TGTGCCAGCAGCCTTAACAGTGATAATTCACCCCTCCACTTT	CASSLNSDNSPLHF
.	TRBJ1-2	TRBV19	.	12	TGTGCCACCAGCCCCCAGGGTTATGGCTACACCTTC	CATSPQGYGYTF
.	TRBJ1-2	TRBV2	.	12	TGTGCCAGAAGGGTTTCTAACTATGGCTACACCTTC	CARRVSNYGYTF
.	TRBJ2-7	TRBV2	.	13	TGTGCCAGCACCGGTATCCGGAGTTACGAGCAGTACTTC	CASTGIRSYEQYF